This TCR beta chain was identified during a study of blood T cell repertoires in COVID-19. About the study: Whether acute or convalescent, the COVID-19 samples came from the United States, Italy and Spain.

The V segment lost 4 bases and the J segment 6 bases; nucleotides outside the gene matches: 11. This CDR3 is built from 16 residues. In germline, CDR1 is SGHRS, CDR2 YFSETQ. Methods used by the authors: Estimates of nucleated cell counts were drawn from the amplification of reference gene primers. Method: immunoSEQ multiplex PCR; TCRdb's copy keeps in-frame clones and lacks some. The D gene and trimming were derived from the DNA, and the V and J assignments and clone size from that table. The table includes about 230,000 clones, 83% detected once. Specimen: peripheral blood. This clonotype was obtained from a woman aged 50 to 60 with acute or convalescent COVID-19. The chain recombines TRBV5-1 with TRBJ2-2; 8 positions agree with TRBD2. The CDR3 protein is CASSPTGTRVSGELFF. DNA for the CDR3: TGCGCCAGCAGCCCTACCGGGACTAGGGTTTCCGGGGAGCTGTTTTTT.